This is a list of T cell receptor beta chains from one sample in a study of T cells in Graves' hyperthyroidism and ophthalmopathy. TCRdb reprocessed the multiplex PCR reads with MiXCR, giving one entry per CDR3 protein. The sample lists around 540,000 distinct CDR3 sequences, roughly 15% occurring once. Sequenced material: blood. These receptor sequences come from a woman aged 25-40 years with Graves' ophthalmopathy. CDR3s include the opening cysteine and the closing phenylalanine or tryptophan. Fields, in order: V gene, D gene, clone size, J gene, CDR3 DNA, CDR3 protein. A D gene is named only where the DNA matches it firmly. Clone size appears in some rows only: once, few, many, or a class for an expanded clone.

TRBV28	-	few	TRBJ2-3	TGTGCCAGCAGTTTAATAGGAAGGTACACAGATACGCAGTATTTT	CASSLIGRYTDTQYF
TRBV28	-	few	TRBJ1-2	TGTGCCAGCTTCTCCACAGGGTCGGGCTATGGCTACACCTTC	CASFSTGSGYGYTF
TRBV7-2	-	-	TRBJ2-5	TGTGCCAGCCACCCCGAGGTTAACCGGGGGAGGGAGACCCAGTACTTC	CASHPEVNRGRETQYF
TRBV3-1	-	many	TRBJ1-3	TGTGCCAGCAGCCAAAGGAGCCGGGCTGGAAACACCATATATTTT	CASSQRSRAGNTIYF
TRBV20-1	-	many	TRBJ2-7	TGCAGTGCTAGAGGCCTGACTACTAACCTTGGCTACGAGCAGTACTTC	CSARGLTTNLGYEQYF
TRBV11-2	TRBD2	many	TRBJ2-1	TGTGCCAGCAGCCCCCTTGGGCGACTAGCGGGACACCCCTACAATGAGCAGTTCTTC	CASSPLGRLAGHPYNEQFF
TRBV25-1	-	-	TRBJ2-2	TGTGCCAGCAGTGAAGGGGCTCCAGGGGAGCTGTTTTTT	CASSEGAPGELFF
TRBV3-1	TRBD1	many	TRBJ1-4	TGTGCCAGCAGCCATGGACCGGGACAGGGGAATGAAAAACTGTTTTTT	CASSHGPGQGNEKLFF
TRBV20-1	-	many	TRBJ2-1	TGCAGTGCTAGTGAGCTCTCCTCCTACAATGAGCAGTTCTTC	CSASELSSYNEQFF
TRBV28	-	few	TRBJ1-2	TGTGCCAGCAGTGGGAGCATAATAACTTATGGCTACACCTTC	CASSGSIITYGYTF
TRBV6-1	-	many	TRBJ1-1	TGTGCCAGCCACGGGGGTACCGCGATCACTGAAGCTTTCTTT	CASHGGTAITEAFF
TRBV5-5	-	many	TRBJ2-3	TGTGCCAGCAGCTTGGTAACAAGAAGCACAGATACGCAGTATTTT	CASSLVTRSTDTQYF
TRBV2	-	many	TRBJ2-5	TGTGCCAGCAGTGAACTCGGGAGGGCCAGGGGGGAGACCCAGTACTTC	CASSELGRARGETQYF
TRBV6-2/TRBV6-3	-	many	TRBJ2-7	TGTGCCAGCAGTTACACGCCGGGAGCCTACGAGCAGTACTTC	CASSYTPGAYEQYF
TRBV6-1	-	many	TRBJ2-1	TGTGCCAGCTGGGGGGCGTGGGTTGGTTTGAAAAATGAGCAGTTCTTC	CASWGAWVGLKNEQFF
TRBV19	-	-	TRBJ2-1	TGTGCCAGTAGTATCCTGTCTCTAGCCGAGCAGTTCTTC	CASSILSLAEQFF
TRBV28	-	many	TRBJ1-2	TGTGCCAGCAGTTTATCGGGGCTTAGCGGTATTGTGTTGAGGTACACCTTC	CASSLSGLSGIVLRYTF
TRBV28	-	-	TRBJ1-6	TGTGCCAGCAGATTGAACAGGGCGAGTTCACCCCTCCACTTT	CASRLNRASSPLHF
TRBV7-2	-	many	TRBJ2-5	TGTGCCAGCAGCTTAGCGCTATCAAAGACCCAGTACTTC	CASSLALSKTQYF
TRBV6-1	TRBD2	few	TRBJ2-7	TGTGCCAGCAGTTCTCTTGGGCTAGCGGTTTACGAGCAGTACTTC	CASSSLGLAVYEQYF
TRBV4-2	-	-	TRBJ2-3	TGTGCCAGCAGCCAAGCCACCGAGCAAGGGGATACGCAGTATTTT	CASSQATEQGDTQYF
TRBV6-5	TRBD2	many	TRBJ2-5	TGTGCCAGCAGTTACTCGACGGTAGTGGGAGGGAAGGAGACCCAGTACTTC	CASSYSTVVGGKETQYF
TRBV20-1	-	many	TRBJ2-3	TGCAGTGCCGGTAGGGGTTGGGATACGCAGTATTTT	CSAGRGWDTQYF
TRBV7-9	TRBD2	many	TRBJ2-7	TGTGCCAGCAGTTCGACTAGCGGCGAGCAGTACTTC	CASSSTSGEQYF
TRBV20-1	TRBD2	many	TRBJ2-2	TGCAGTGCTAGCACTAGCGGGAGAACCGGGGAGCTGTTTTTT	CSASTSGRTGELFF
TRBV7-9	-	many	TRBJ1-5	TGTGCCAGCGGAAAGGGAAGTGGCAATCAGCCCCAGCATTTT	CASGKGSGNQPQHF
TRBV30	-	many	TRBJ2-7	TGTGCCTGGAGTGTACCCCAGGGACAATACGAGCAGTACTTC	CAWSVPQGQYEQYF
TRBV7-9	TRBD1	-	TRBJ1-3	TGTGCCAGCAACCACCCGGGACAGGGGAAGAGCTCTGGAAACACCATATATTTT	CASNHPGQGKSSGNTIYF
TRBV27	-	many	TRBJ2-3	TGTGCCAGCAGTTTAATAGCGGGCACAGATACGCAGTATTTT	CASSLIAGTDTQYF
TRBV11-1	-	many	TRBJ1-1	TGTGCCACATCAGGTGGGTGGTCAACTGAAGCTTTCTTT	CATSGGWSTEAFF
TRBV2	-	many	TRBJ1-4	TGTGCCAGCAGTGTCGACAGGAATGAAAAACTGTTTTTT	CASSVDRNEKLFF
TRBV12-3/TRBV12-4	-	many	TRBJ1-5	TGTGCCAGCAGTGACCCGGAAAGACCCCAGCATTTT	CASSDPERPQHF
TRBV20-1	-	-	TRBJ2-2	TGCAGTGCTACTTGGGGGCTGGGGGGGACGAACACCGGGGAGCTGTTTTTT	CSATWGLGGTNTGELFF
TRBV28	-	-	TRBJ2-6	TGTGCCAGCAGTTTAGGGAGCTTTATAACTAGATCCGGGGCTGGGGCCAACGTCCTGACTTTC	CASSLGSFITRSGAGANVLTF
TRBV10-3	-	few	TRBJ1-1	TGTGCCATCAGTGTGACCGACGGTAACACTGAAGCTTTCTTT	CAISVTDGNTEAFF
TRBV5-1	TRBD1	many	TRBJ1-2	TGCGCCAGCAGCGGGGACAGGGGGCTCTATGGCTACACCTTC	CASSGDRGLYGYTF
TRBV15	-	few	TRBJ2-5	TGTGCCACCAGTGGTGGTGGCGGTGGTTTTCTGGAGGAGACCCAGTACTTC	CATSGGGGGFLEETQYF
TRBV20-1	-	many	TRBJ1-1	TGCAGTCCGGATCAGGGGCGGAACACTGAAGCTTTCTTT	CSPDQGRNTEAFF
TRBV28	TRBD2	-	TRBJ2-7	TGTGCCAGCAGTTTATTGGCGGGAGTGCTCGAGCAGTACTTC	CASSLLAGVLEQYF
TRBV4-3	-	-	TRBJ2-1	TGCGCCAGCAGCCAGGAGATCAGACCCTCGGATGAGCAGTTCTTC	CASSQEIRPSDEQFF
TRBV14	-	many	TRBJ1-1	TGTGCCAGCAGCCCCCCCCGGGGAGGGAACACTGAAGCTTTCTTT	CASSPPRGGNTEAFF
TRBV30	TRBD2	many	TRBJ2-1	TGTGCCTGGAGTCCCTTAGCGGGAGGGTATAATGAGCAGTTCTTC	CAWSPLAGGYNEQFF
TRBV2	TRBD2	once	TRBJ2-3	TGTGCCAGCAGGACTAGCGGGGACACAGATACGCAGTATTTT	CASRTSGDTDTQYF